The clone carrying this TCR beta chain was counted between two and nine times. Antigen unknown. 5'-RACE, quantitative and with molecular barcodes, yielded the TCR beta libraries. Each CDR3 protein is one row after TCRdb ran MiXCR on the 5' RACE reads. The sample holds 750,000 to 850,000 distinct CDR3 sequences, approximately 12% seen once. CDR1 and CDR2 from the germline V gene are KGHSH and LQKENI. The CDR3 consists of 14 residues. The germline V and J ends were trimmed by 6 bases and 1 base, with 12 bases remaining between them. This entry is derived from a study of CD8 T cells in ankylosing spondylitis. Notes on the study in general: Disease-linked clones had a CD8+ phenotype and relatively low frequency in peripheral blood. Disease-associated clones were reportedly significantly overrepresented in matched ankylosing spondylitis synovial fluid. Among TCR beta sequences, a motif of several highly homologous variants appeared characteristic of ankylosing spondylitis blood. Earlier reports found some motif variants in synovial fluid and blood in reactive arthritis.

The chain carries TRBV18 and TRBJ1-1; D perhaps matches TRBD1 (5 bases). This clonotype was obtained from a male donor with ankylosing spondylitis. The sequencing input was blood, either unsorted or a sorted T cell fraction (not recorded which). The CDR3 spells CASSPGAWNTEAFF. CDR3 bases: TGTGCCAGCTCTCCTGGGGCCTGGAACACTGAAGCTTTCTTT.